What follows are 21 T cell receptor beta chains derived from one specimen sequenced in a study of Tregs in tolerant kidney transplant recipients (dated by TCRdb to 2018 to 2020). The protocol used for the library was the immunoSEQ multiplex PCR assay. Drawn from immuneACCESS, this table holds only the in-frame rearrangements with V and J called that TCRdb kept. Clones are partly lost; checked studies trace under half to an unresolved V gene and leave the rest unexplained. This sample lists about 240,000 clones; roughly 80% were detected once. Less than 0.75% of the sample comes from the top ten. Input material: CD4+ T cells from blood. These receptors all stem from a human donor in good health.

V gene TRBV5-6 combines with J gene TRBJ2-5; D may match TRBD1 or TRBD2 (5 bases each). Gene TRBJ2-7 matches the end of the DNA better, so the J call may be wrong. The CDR3 contains 15 residues. CDR1 is SGHDT and CDR2 is YYEEEE in the germline V gene. The CDR3: CASSLVAGTSSEQYF. DNA for the CDR3: TGTGCCAGCAGCTTGGTTGCAGGGACCTCTAGCGAGCAGTACTTC.

The chain links TRBV4-1 to TRBJ1-1; the D gene is possibly TRBD1 (6 bases). This CDR3 has 13 amino acids. The V end was cut by 0 bases, the J end by 8 bases, with 10 bases between. CDR1 and CDR2 (germline): MGHRA, YSYEKL. The DNA of the CDR3 is TGCGCCAGCAGCCAAGATCAAGGACAGGAAGCTTTCTTT. It is translated as CASSQDQGQEAFF.

The gene calls are TRBV6-6 and TRBJ1-5; tentatively, D is TRBD1 (6 bases). The CDR3 spans 13 residues. V was pared by 6 bases and J by 2 bases, with 8 bases between. Germline lookup yields CDR1 MNHNY and CDR2 SVGAGI (reference sequence). Here the CDR3 DNA reads TGTGCCAGCAGGGGGGGCGGCAATCAGCCCCAGCATTTT. Translated: CASRGGGNQPQHF.

A remark on this clone: In the same sample, other DNA sequences code for this CDR3. The chain combines TRBV7-2 with TRBJ1-1; D call uncertain. The CDR3 totals 14 residues. Germline lookup yields CDR1 SGHTA and CDR2 FQGNSA. Deletions cut 2 bases from V and 0 bases from J, with 7 bases between. The CDR3, as DNA: TGTGCCAGCAGCTTACTGGGGATGAACACTGAAGCTTTCTTT. Residues: CASSLLGMNTEAFF.

V usage is TRBV4-1 and J usage is TRBJ2-1, with 11 bases fitting TRBD2. V dropped 4 bases and J dropped 4; count of bases not matched to a gene: 3. The CDR3 is 15 residues long. Germline V gives CDR1 MGHRA, CDR2 YSYEKL. CDR3 sequence (DNA): TGCGCCAGCAGCCCGCTAGCGGGAGGATACAATGAGCAGTTCTTC. Its protein is CASSPLAGGYNEQFF.

This clone was counted a few times. The chain joins TRBV7-9 to TRBJ1-1; 7 bases map to TRBD1. This CDR3 region has 13 residues. Germline V CDR1 and CDR2: SEHNR, FQNEAQ (reference sequence). Trimming removed 5 bases from V and 4 bases from J; junction bases left unmatched: 4. This CDR3 reads CASSGGTATEAFF. The DNA for the CDR3 is TGTGCCAGCAGCGGCGGGACAGCCACTGAAGCTTTCTTT.

The rearrangement joins TRBV5-1 to TRBJ1-2, with TRBD1 matching 11 bases. With V trimmed by 3 bases and J by 3 bases, 4 bases remained unmatched. The CDR3 is 15 amino acids. The germline CDR1 and CDR2 sequences are SGHRS and YFSETQ. In nucleotides, the CDR3 is TGCGCCAGCAGCTCGCGGACAGGGGGCGACTATGGCTACACCTTC. Amino acid sequence: CASSSRTGGDYGYTF.

The chain couples TRBV14 to TRBJ1-6; D is uncertain. This CDR3 spans 12 amino acids. Trimming cost V 1 base and J 13 bases, with 8 bases left between them. Germline values: CDR1 SGHDN, CDR2 FVKESK. The CDR3 here is CASSQVGLPLHF. CDR3 DNA: TGTGCCAGCAGCCAAGTCGGCTTGCCCCTCCACTTT.

This clone has just a few counts. The V and J genes are TRBV15 and TRBJ1-5, with no clear D. CDR1 is LNHNV, CDR2 YYDKDF, per germline (reference sequence). Trimming removed 2 bases from V and 7 bases from J, with 15 bases in between. This CDR3 contains 15 residues. CDR3 coding DNA: TGTGCCACCAGCAGAAACACGAACGGCCAGCAGCCCCAGCATTTT. Protein sequence: CATSRNTNGQQPQHF.

The CDR3 here is CATSGQPGQGIYEQYF. CDR3 in DNA: TGTGCCACCAGCGGCCAACCGGGACAGGGTATCTACGAGCAGTACTTC. The chain couples TRBV15 to TRBJ2-7, with TRBD1 matching 9 bases. The germline gives CDR1 LNHNV, CDR2 YYDKDF (reference sequence). V was clipped by 5 bases and J by 3 bases; unmatched bases: 11. CDR3 length equals 16 residues. The whole variable domain, remainder taken from reference TRBV15 and TRBJ2-7, is DAMVIQNPRYQVTQFGKPVTLSCSQTLNHNVMYWYQQKSSQAPKLLFHYYDKDFNNEADTPDNFQSRRPNTSFCFLDIRSPGLGDTAMYLCATSGQPGQGIYEQYFGPGTRLTVT.

This rearrangement joins TRBV6-4 to TRBJ2-7; TRBD2 matches at 9 bases. V was clipped by 3 bases and J by 0 bases; unmatched bases: 3. Germline CDR1 MRHNA, CDR2 SNTAGT. This CDR3 has 15 residues. This chain's CDR3 is CASSELAGLSYEQYF. As DNA, the CDR3 is TGTGCCAGCAGTGAACTAGCGGGCCTCTCCTACGAGCAGTACTTC.

The chain carries TRBV6-1 and TRBJ2-5; TRBD1 matches 7 bases. After removal of 6 bases from V and 4 bases from J, the junction contained 5 bases not matched to a gene. The germline V gene has CDR1 MNHNS and CDR2 SASEGT. The CDR3 consists of 13 residues. CDR3 coding DNA: TGTGCCAGCAGAACAGGGGCGAGAGAGACCCAGTACTTC. It is translated as CASRTGARETQYF.

DNA of the CDR3: TGTGCCAGCAGCTCCAGGGACAGGGGGGTCTCCTACGAGCAGTACTTC. It codes for CASSSRDRGVSYEQYF. The chain is built from TRBV7-6 and TRBJ2-7; 11 bases are a match to TRBD1. The CDR3 sequence is 16 residues long. Trimming took 4 bases from V and 0 from J; bases not matched to a gene: 5. Germline CDR1 and CDR2: SGHVS and FNYEAQ.

The chain is built from TRBV18 and TRBJ2-7; no definite D call. There are 12 residues in the CDR3. V lost 3 bases, J lost 1 base, and 4 bases lay in between. Germline V gene sequence: CDR1 KGHSH, CDR2 LQKENI. The CDR3 sequence: CASSPSSYEQYF. The CDR3 DNA reads TGTGCCAGCTCACCCTCTTCCTACGAGCAGTACTTC.

The chain joins TRBV25-1 to TRBJ1-2, with 9 bases lining up with TRBD1. Unmatched junction bases numbered 2, after V lost 6 bases and J lost 0 bases. Germline lookup yields CDR1 MGHDK and CDR2 SYGVNS. CDR3 length: 14 amino acids. The CDR3 DNA reads as TGTGCCAGCAGCGGACAGGGGACTAACTATGGCTACACCTTC. Translation: CASSGQGTNYGYTF.

This clone was recorded a few times. V and J are TRBV5-1 and TRBJ2-7; a possible D gene is TRBD2 (5 bases). The CDR3 is made up of 13 amino acids. Between the trimmed V and J ends, which lost 4 bases and 3 bases, there was a span of 11 bases. The germline CDR1 and CDR2 sequences are SGHRS and YFSETQ. This CDR3 reads CASSVGLNYEQYF. As DNA, the CDR3 is TGCGCCAGCAGCGTCGGACTGAACTACGAGCAGTACTTC.

The CDR3 spells CASSGGGQGNWSPLHF. The CDR3 DNA follows: TGTGCCAGCAGTGGGGGGGGACAGGGTAATTGGTCACCCCTCCACTTT. The chain couples TRBV25-1 to TRBJ1-6; 9 bases are shared with TRBD1. Trimming took 4 bases from V and 10 from J; bases not matched to a gene: 11. CDR3 length: 16 amino acids. Per germline, CDR1 MGHDK and CDR2 SYGVNS. Full variable domain (remainder filled in from reference TRBV25-1 and TRBJ1-6): EADIYQTPRYLVIGTGKKITLECSQTMGHDKMYWYQQDPGMELHLIHYSYGVNSTEKGDLSSESTVSRIRTEHFPLTLESARPSHTSQYLCASSGGGQGNWSPLHFGNGTRLTVT.

The rearrangement uses TRBV30 and TRBJ1-6; D gene ambiguous. The CDR3 contains 13 residues. The V and J ends lost 4 bases and 9 bases respectively, with 13 bases between them. Germline V lookup: CDR1 GTSNPN, CDR2 SVGIG (reference sequence). Here the CDR3 DNA reads TGTGCCTGGACCTCTGGGGTTGGTTCACCCCTCCACTTT. This gives the protein CAWTSGVGSPLHF.

V is TRBV5-1 and J is TRBJ1-1; the D gene is possibly TRBD1 (5 bases). Trimming removed 0 bases from V and 9 bases from J, with 18 bases in between. CDR3 length: 15 amino acids. Looked up from germline, CDR1 is SGHRS and CDR2 is YFSETQ. CDR3 sequence: CASSLGGHPDTQAFF. CDR3 in DNA: TGCGCCAGCAGCTTGGGGGGTCACCCGGACACCCAAGCTTTCTTT.

Here the CDR3 DNA reads TGTGCCTGGACAAGCGGGGGGGCATATGAGCAGTTCTTC. It is translated as CAWTSGGAYEQFF. The chain recombines TRBV30 with TRBJ2-1; TRBD2 agrees at 10 bases. This CDR3 contains 13 residues. Germline-derived CDR1 and CDR2 are GTSNPN and SVGIG (reference sequence). With 4 bases clipped from V and 8 bases from J, the junction kept 5 bases outside the gene matches. Together with reference TRBV30 and TRBJ2-1, the CDR3 gives the full variable domain: SQTIHQWPATLVQPVGSPLSLECTVEGTSNPNLYWYRQAAGRGLQLLFYSVGIGQISSEVPQNLSASRPQDRQFILSSKKLLLSDSGFYLCAWTSGGAYEQFFGPGTRLTVL.

The CDR3 DNA reads as TGCGCCAGCAGCTTACGACTCCTCCAGGGACACGAGCAGTACTTC. It translates to CASSLRLLQGHEQYF. The V call is TRBV4-1, the J call TRBJ2-7, with D perhaps assigned TRBD1 or TRBD2 (5 bases each). Between the trimmed V and J ends, which lost 5 bases and 5 bases, there was a span of 19 bases. CDR1 is MGHRA and CDR2 is YSYEKL in the germline V gene. The CDR3 runs to 15 residues.